Listed below are T cell receptor beta chains from one sample, sequenced in a study of blood T cell repertoires in COVID-19. Some clones are missing from TCRdb's copy, which holds only in-frame ones; the method was immunoSEQ multiplex PCR. The sample lists roughly 220,000 clones, 84% occurring once. The specimen sequenced was PBMCs or T cells enriched from blood (not recorded which). The receptors were sampled from a woman aged 40 to 50 who had recovered from COVID-19. Each CDR3 is given with its conserved first and last residue. Fields, in order: J gene, CDR3 length, V gene, D gene, clone size, CDR3 DNA, CDR3 protein. D genes are given only for firm matches. Only some rows state a clone size, as once, few, many or a class for expanded clones.

J: TRBJ1-4; length: 13; V: TRBV7-2; D: -; size: -; DNA: TGTGCCAGCAGCTTGAGAGAGGGTGAAAAACTGTTTTTT; CDR3: CASSLREGEKLFF
J: TRBJ1-1; length: 11; V: TRBV29-1; D: -; size: -; DNA: TGCAGCGTAGGACAGACACGTGAAGCTTTCTTT; CDR3: CSVGQTREAFF
J: TRBJ2-7; length: 13; V: TRBV25-1; D: TRBD1; size: -; DNA: TGTGCCACCGACGCAGGGGGCCTCTACGAGCAGTACTTC; CDR3: CATDAGGLYEQYF
J: TRBJ2-7; length: 13; V: TRBV4-2; D: TRBD1; size: -; DNA: TGTGCCAGCAGCCAAGGGACAGGACTCGAGCAGTACTTC; CDR3: CASSQGTGLEQYF
J: TRBJ1-1; length: 14; V: TRBV10-3; D: TRBD1; size: once; DNA: TGTGCCATCAGTCAGGGGGCGCCGGGCCCTGAAGCTTTCTTT; CDR3: CAISQGAPGPEAFF
J: TRBJ2-5; length: 11; V: TRBV3-1/TRBV3-2; D: -; size: -; DNA: TGTGCCAGCAGGAGGGAAGAGACCCAGTACTTC; CDR3: CASRREETQYF
J: TRBJ2-5; length: 11; V: TRBV24-1; D: -; size: -; DNA: TGTGCCACCGAACTTCAAGAGACCCAGTACTTC; CDR3: CATELQETQYF
J: TRBJ2-6; length: 17; V: TRBV9; D: TRBD2; size: once; DNA: TGTGCCAGCAGCCTCACGACTAGCGGGAGTGGGGCCAACGTCCTGACTTTC; CDR3: CASSLTTSGSGANVLTF
J: TRBJ2-3; length: 17; V: TRBV4-2; D: TRBD2; size: once; DNA: TGTGCCAGCAGCCACCTAGCGGGAGAAGCTAAGACAGATACGCAGTATTTT; CDR3: CASSHLAGEAKTDTQYF
J: TRBJ1-1; length: 14; V: TRBV3-1/TRBV3-2; D: -; size: -; DNA: TGTGCCAGCAGTCGAAACAGGGCAACCACTGAAGCTTTCTTT; CDR3: CASSRNRATTEAFF
J: TRBJ1-2; length: 15; V: TRBV4-1; D: -; size: -; DNA: TGCGCCAGCAGCCAGCTGGAGGGGTCTTACTATGGCTACACCTTC; CDR3: CASSQLEGSYYGYTF
J: TRBJ2-4; length: 17; V: TRBV9; D: TRBD2; size: -; DNA: TGTGCCAGCAGCGTAGAAGGGACTAGCGGGAGAAGGGGGATTCAGTACTTC; CDR3: CASSVEGTSGRRGIQYF
J: TRBJ1-2; length: 14; V: TRBV7-9; D: -; size: once; DNA: TGTGCCAGCAGTCCAAGACAGCACCTCTATGGCTACACCTTC; CDR3: CASSPRQHLYGYTF
J: TRBJ2-3; length: 16; V: TRBV28; D: TRBD2; size: -; DNA: TGTGCCAGCAGTCTGAATAGCGGGAGGGTCACAGATACGCAGTATTTT; CDR3: CASSLNSGRVTDTQYF
J: TRBJ1-5; length: 15; V: TRBV28; D: TRBD1; size: -; DNA: TGTGCCAGCAGTTCCAGGGGACAGAGCAATCAGCCCCAGCATTTT; CDR3: CASSSRGQSNQPQHF
J: TRBJ2-1; length: 18; V: TRBV9; D: TRBD2; size: once; DNA: TGTGCCAGCAGCGCAAGGGGTAGCGGGAGGACAAGCTACAATGAGCAGTTCTTC; CDR3: CASSARGSGRTSYNEQFF
J: TRBJ1-2; length: 15; V: TRBV15; D: TRBD1; size: -; DNA: TGTGCCACCAGCAGAGACAGGGGGCGCGACTATGGCTACACCTTC; CDR3: CATSRDRGRDYGYTF
J: TRBJ2-5; length: 14; V: TRBV18; D: TRBD1; size: -; DNA: TGTGCCAGCTCACCAGACAGGGGTCAAGAGACCCAGTACTTC; CDR3: CASSPDRGQETQYF
J: TRBJ1-2; length: 13; V: TRBV6-5; D: -; size: -; DNA: TGTGCCAGCAGTTTGGACAGACTCTATGGCTACACCTTC; CDR3: CASSLDRLYGYTF
J: TRBJ1-2; length: 13; V: TRBV28; D: -; size: -; DNA: TGTGCCAGCAGTCCCCTACCCAACTATGGCTACACCTTC; CDR3: CASSPLPNYGYTF
J: TRBJ2-6; length: 17; V: TRBV4-3; D: TRBD1; size: -; DNA: TGCGCCAGCAGCCCCCGGGACAGGGAGTCTGGGGCCAACGTCCTGACTTTC; CDR3: CASSPRDRESGANVLTF
J: TRBJ1-1; length: 13; V: TRBV12-3/TRBV12-4; D: -; size: -; DNA: TGTGCCAGCTTAAACAGACCGAACACTGAAGCTTTCTTT; CDR3: CASLNRPNTEAFF
J: TRBJ1-2; length: 14; V: TRBV28; D: TRBD1; size: -; DNA: TGTGCCAGCAGTCGTACAGGGGGTAACTATGGCTACACCTTC; CDR3: CASSRTGGNYGYTF
J: TRBJ2-1; length: 16; V: TRBV7-6; D: TRBD2; size: once; DNA: TGTGCCAGCAGCTCCTGGACTAGCGGGAGGGCCGTTGAGCAGTTCTTC; CDR3: CASSSWTSGRAVEQFF
J: TRBJ2-3; length: 12; V: TRBV7-8; D: -; size: -; DNA: TGTGCCAGCAGCTTCGATAGAGATACGCAGTATTTT; CDR3: CASSFDRDTQYF
J: TRBJ2-5; length: 16; V: TRBV5-4; D: -; size: once; DNA: TGTGCCAGCAGCCGGGACAGCGGGAGACGGCAAGAGACCCAGTACTTC; CDR3: CASSRDSGRRQETQYF
J: TRBJ1-2; length: 14; V: TRBV15; D: -; size: -; DNA: TGTGCCACCAGCAGAGATCGGAGGTACTATGGCTACACCTTC; CDR3: CATSRDRRYYGYTF
J: TRBJ1-2; length: 13; V: TRBV10-3; D: TRBD1; size: few; DNA: TGTGCCATCAGTGAAGCAGGGGGCTATGGCTACACCTTC; CDR3: CAISEAGGYGYTF
J: TRBJ2-2; length: 18; V: TRBV24-1; D: TRBD2; size: -; DNA: TGTGCCACCAGTGATTTGATAACTAGCGGGAGAGGCACCGGGGAGCTGTTTTTT; CDR3: CATSDLITSGRGTGELFF
J: TRBJ1-2; length: 14; V: TRBV6-4; D: -; size: -; DNA: TGTGCCAGCAGTGACTCGATAGAGGGATCTGGCTACACCTTC; CDR3: CASSDSIEGSGYTF
J: TRBJ2-1; length: 15; V: TRBV7-2; D: -; size: -; DNA: TGTGCCAGCAGCTTAGGGAGGGTTCGATACAATGAGCAGTTCTTC; CDR3: CASSLGRVRYNEQFF